These T cell receptor beta chains were read from a single sample in a study of monozygotic twins with inflammatory bowel disease. No DNA is given; TCRdb re-called the 5' RACE reads and lists each CDR3 protein once. This table lists around 100,000 distinct CDR3 sequences. Sequenced material: blood. The receptors stem from a human donor with ulcerative colitis or Crohn's disease, or a healthy co-twin of an affected twin (not recorded which). The CDR3 runs from the conserved cysteine through the conserved F or W. Each record gives: J gene, V gene, CDR3 protein.

J gene: TRBJ2-6
V gene: TRBV6-5
CDR3 protein: CASSFSDSGANVLTF

J gene: TRBJ1-1
V gene: TRBV6-5
CDR3 protein: CASSYSWTGNTEAFF

J gene: TRBJ2-1
V gene: TRBV29-1
CDR3 protein: CSVEVRGDSSGEQFF

J gene: TRBJ2-4
V gene: TRBV11-2
CDR3 protein: CASSNPALTRNIQYF

J gene: TRBJ2-1
V gene: TRBV5-1
CDR3 protein: CASSLYRDNEQFF

J gene: TRBJ2-1
V gene: TRBV5-4
CDR3 protein: CASSLAPNTVGFF

J gene: TRBJ2-7
V gene: TRBV20-1
CDR3 protein: CSANPGLAVHEQYF

J gene: TRBJ2-7
V gene: TRBV14
CDR3 protein: CASSHGSEQYF

J gene: TRBJ1-4
V gene: TRBV7-8
CDR3 protein: CASSLGQGVTNEKLFF

J gene: TRBJ1-2
V gene: TRBV12-3/TRBV12-4
CDR3 protein: CASSWTGGDYGYTF

J gene: TRBJ1-5
V gene: TRBV7-2
CDR3 protein: CASSLLNQPQHF

J gene: TRBJ2-1
V gene: TRBV15
CDR3 protein: CATIGSLSGYNEQFF

J gene: TRBJ2-7
V gene: TRBV12-3/TRBV12-4
CDR3 protein: CASSLLVAGVEQYF

J gene: TRBJ2-2
V gene: TRBV7-2
CDR3 protein: CASTLSIWTGELFF

J gene: TRBJ1-1
V gene: TRBV6-5
CDR3 protein: CASRKRGGGTEAFF

J gene: TRBJ2-5
V gene: TRBV11-2
CDR3 protein: CASRGTFETQYF

J gene: TRBJ2-3
V gene: TRBV29-1
CDR3 protein: CSVGLGTDTQYF

J gene: TRBJ2-5
V gene: TRBV12-3/TRBV12-4
CDR3 protein: CASGSTQGLQETQYF

J gene: TRBJ2-2
V gene: TRBV7-2
CDR3 protein: CASSGNTGELFF

J gene: TRBJ2-3
V gene: TRBV20-1
CDR3 protein: CSARDAGGPNTQYF

J gene: TRBJ2-4
V gene: TRBV10-3
CDR3 protein: CAISTNAAKNMQYF

J gene: TRBJ2-3
V gene: TRBV3-1
CDR3 protein: CASSQDPSGTYTDTQYF

J gene: TRBJ2-1
V gene: TRBV6-2/TRBV6-3
CDR3 protein: CASSPQGTSYNEQFF

J gene: TRBJ2-5
V gene: TRBV30
CDR3 protein: CAWKGTGLPGETQYF

J gene: TRBJ2-3
V gene: TRBV25-1
CDR3 protein: CASSVGEGATQYF